Sequencing of this TCR beta chain was carried out in a study of naive and memory T cell subsets. The study, taken as a whole, reports: Over 85% of naive TCR sequences appeared only once, unlike memory subsets. Naive repertoires, especially CD8, held a few larger clonotypes, possibly memory cells re-expressing CD45RA. The power law exponent of TCR abundance differed between naive and memory cells.

Both TRBC1 and TRBC2 were covered by a beta constant-region primer of two equimolar oligonucleotides. TCRdb fed the UMI-ligation and nested PCR reads into MiXCR, producing one record per CDR3 protein. The sample holds 130,000 to 150,000 distinct CDR3 sequences, about 15% seen once. CDR3 length: 14 residues. The trim removed 4 bases at V and 3 bases at J, leaving 5 bases unmatched. Looked up from germline, CDR1 is SQVTM and CDR2 is ANQGSEA. To note about this clonotype: What it binds is unknown.

CMV status came from CD4+ IFNgamma after overnight CMV lysate stimulation. V usage is TRBV29-1 and J usage is TRBJ2-7, with 11 bases lining up with TRBD2. This TCR was sampled from a human donor in good health. Sequencing input: naive CD4+ T cells from blood. In DNA form, the CDR3 reads TGCAGCGTTGCCCTAGCGGGAGGTTACTACGAGCAGTACTTC. Translating it yields CSVALAGGYYEQYF.